The entry below describes one T cell receptor (beta chain). Data came from immunoSEQ multiplex PCR; TCRdb stores just in-frame clones and leaves some out. The sample carries about 56,000 clones, 85% recorded once. The CDR3 has 15 amino acids. Germline V gene sequence: CDR1 KGHSH, CDR2 LQKENI. V shed 3 bases and J 6 bases; nucleotides not matched to a gene: 10. The data belong to a study of PD-L1 blockade in urothelial cancer. Time point in this sample: pretreatment peripheral blood. V gene TRBV18 combines with J gene TRBJ1-2; 7 positions agree with TRBD1. The sequencing here drew on PBMCs, taken around atezolizumab (anti-PD-L1) treatment. The sequence was collected from a man between 65 and 79 years old with urothelial cancer. The CDR3 bases are TGTGCCAGCTCACCTCTCTTTTCCGGGACAGATGGCTACACCTTC. Translation: CASSPLFSGTDGYTF.